This T cell receptor beta chain was documented in a study of blood T cell repertoires in COVID-19. Study context: COVID-19 samples collected from the United States, Italy and Spain covered acute and convalescent phases. PBMCs, B-cell-depleted T cells, or T cells provided the cDNA or gDNA that made up the material.

The table came from immunoSEQ multiplex PCR; TCRdb's copy has only in-frame clones and leaves some out. The table includes about 160,000 clones, about 88% detected once. J was trimmed by 7 bases and V by 5 bases; bases with no gene match: 13. The germline gives CDR1 LGHNT, CDR2 FRNRAP. This CDR3 contains 15 residues. The sequence was collected from a woman in her forties or fifties with COVID-19, enrolled during active disease. Sequencing used peripheral blood. The chain links TRBV12-5 to TRBJ2-5, with 7 bases matching TRBD1. CDR3 in amino acids: CASGPLTGFGGTQYF. The CDR3 bases are TGTGCTAGTGGTCCCCTGACAGGGTTCGGAGGGACCCAGTACTTC.